Included here is one TCR beta chain sequence, with context. These data are taken from a study of radiotherapy plus CTLA-4 blockade in lung cancer. Overall study context: Patients showed objective responses in under 20% of cases and disease control in under 35%.

Germline assignment: CDR1 SQVTM and CDR2 ANQGSEA. V was pared by 0 bases and J by 5 bases, with 13 bases between. The CDR3 spans 14 residues. Here immunoSEQ multiplex PCR was the method, and the copy in TCRdb shows in-frame clones only, minus some. This table has 25,000 to 40,000 clones, 70% to 75% appearing once. The chain is built from TRBV29-1 and TRBJ1-1; no firm D call. The specimen was peripheral blood, collected from a patient treated with radiotherapy plus ipilimumab. The receptor's source is a human donor with non-small cell lung cancer whose response to radiotherapy plus ipilimumab could not be evaluated. CDR3 amino acids: CSVEDWRGRTEAFF. The DNA for the CDR3 is TGCAGCGTTGAAGATTGGAGAGGAAGGACTGAAGCTTTCTTT.